This T cell receptor (beta chain) was identified in a study of blood T cell repertoires in COVID-19. On the study more broadly: Sites in the United States, Italy and Spain provided acute and convalescent COVID-19 samples. PBMCs, B-cell-depleted T cells, or T cells were the source of the cDNA or gDNA that made up the material.

CDR1 is SGHTA and CDR2 is FQGTGA in the germline V gene. Trimming pared 1 base from V and 2 bases from J, leaving 5 bases between. The CDR3 has 13 residues. The repertoire was sequenced with immunoSEQ multiplex PCR; TCRdb's copy has only in-frame clones and lacks some. The sample has roughly 250,000 clones, approximately 90% seen once. Which cohort a participant joined came from the clinical history participants gave. Individuals in the exposed group had encountered a COVID-19 case within 2 weeks preceding study entry. Sequencing was carried out using PBMCs or T cells enriched from blood (not recorded which). This receptor was identified in a man in his forties or fifties who had been exposed to COVID-19. The chain is built from TRBV7-3 and TRBJ2-5; D gene ambiguous. CDR3 nucleotides: TGTGCCAGCAGCTTAAGCCTACAAGAGACCCAGTACTTC. Amino acids: CASSLSLQETQYF.